This TCR beta chain was recovered during a study of post-analysis software for immune sequencing data. Study context: Relapsing-remitting, secondary progressive and progressive-relapsing forms of multiple sclerosis all featured among disease courses. The study's findings and limits: Four or five TRBV segments were more frequent in patients than controls; TRBV5-6, TRBV5-1 and TRBV20-1 belonged to this group.

As for this clonotype: Its antigen is unidentified.

The authors incorporated unique molecular identifiers into the TCR beta cDNA libraries. TCRdb passed the PCR reads through MiXCR, listing each CDR3 protein once. Among 380,000 or so distinct CDR3 sequences listed, roughly 38% were seen once. Trimming took 6 bases from V and 7 from J; bases not matched to a gene: 6. Germline CDR1 MNHEY, CDR2 SVGAGI. The CDR3 is 13 residues long. This TCR derives from a girl aged 5-17 years with multiple sclerosis. The rearrangement links TRBV6-5 to TRBJ2-4; 7 nucleotides line up with TRBD1. The sample taken for sequencing was blood. The CDR3 protein is CASRKGAGNIQYF. The CDR3 DNA is TGTGCCAGCAGAAAGGGGGCCGGGAACATTCAGTACTTC.